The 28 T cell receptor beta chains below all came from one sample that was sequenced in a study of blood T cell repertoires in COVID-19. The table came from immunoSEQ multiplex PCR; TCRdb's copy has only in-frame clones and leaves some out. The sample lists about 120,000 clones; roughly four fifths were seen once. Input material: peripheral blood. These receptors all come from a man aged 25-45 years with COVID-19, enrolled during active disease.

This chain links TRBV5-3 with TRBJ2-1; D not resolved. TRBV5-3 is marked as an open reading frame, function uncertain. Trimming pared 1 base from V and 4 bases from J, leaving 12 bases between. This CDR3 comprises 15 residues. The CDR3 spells CARSLTHHEYNEQFF. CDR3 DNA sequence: TGTGCCAGAAGCTTGACTCACCACGAATACAATGAGCAGTTCTTC.

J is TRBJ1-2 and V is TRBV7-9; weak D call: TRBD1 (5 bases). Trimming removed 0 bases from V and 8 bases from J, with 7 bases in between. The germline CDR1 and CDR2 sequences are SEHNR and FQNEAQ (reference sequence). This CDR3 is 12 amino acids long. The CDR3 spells CASSLADTGYTF. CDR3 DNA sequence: TGTGCCAGCAGCTTAGCGGACACCGGCTACACCTTC.

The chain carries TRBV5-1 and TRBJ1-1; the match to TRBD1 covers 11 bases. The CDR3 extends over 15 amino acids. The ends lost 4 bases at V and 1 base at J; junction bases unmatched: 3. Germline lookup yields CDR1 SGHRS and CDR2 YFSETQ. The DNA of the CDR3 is TGCGCCAGCAGCCCGGGACAGGGGGAGAACACTGAAGCTTTCTTT. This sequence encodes CASSPGQGENTEAFF.

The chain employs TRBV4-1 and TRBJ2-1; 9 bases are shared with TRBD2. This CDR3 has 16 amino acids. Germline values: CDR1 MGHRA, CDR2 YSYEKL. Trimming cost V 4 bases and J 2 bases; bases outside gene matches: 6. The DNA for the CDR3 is TGCGCCAGCAGCCTCAGAGCGGGGGGCACCTACAATGAGCAGTTCTTC. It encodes CASSLRAGGTYNEQFF.

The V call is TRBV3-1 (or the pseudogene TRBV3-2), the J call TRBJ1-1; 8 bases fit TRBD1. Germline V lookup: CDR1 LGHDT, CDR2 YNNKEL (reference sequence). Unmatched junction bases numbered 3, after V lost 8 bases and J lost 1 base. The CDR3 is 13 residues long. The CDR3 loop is CASVGQGNTEAFF. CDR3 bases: TGTGCCAGCGTCGGACAGGGGAACACTGAAGCTTTCTTT.

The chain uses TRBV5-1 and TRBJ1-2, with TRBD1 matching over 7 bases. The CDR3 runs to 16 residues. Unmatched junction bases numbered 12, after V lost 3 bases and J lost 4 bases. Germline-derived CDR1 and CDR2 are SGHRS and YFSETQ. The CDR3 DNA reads TGCGCCAGCAGCTCAGATGACCAAGGGGGCATCTATGGCTACACCTTC. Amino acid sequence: CASSSDDQGGIYGYTF.

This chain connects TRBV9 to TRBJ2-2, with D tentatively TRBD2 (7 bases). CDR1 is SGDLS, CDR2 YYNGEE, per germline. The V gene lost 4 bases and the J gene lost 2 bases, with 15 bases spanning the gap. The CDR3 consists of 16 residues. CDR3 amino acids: CASSFGGAINTGELFF. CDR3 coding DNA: TGTGCCAGCAGCTTTGGGGGGGCTATTAACACCGGGGAGCTGTTTTTT.

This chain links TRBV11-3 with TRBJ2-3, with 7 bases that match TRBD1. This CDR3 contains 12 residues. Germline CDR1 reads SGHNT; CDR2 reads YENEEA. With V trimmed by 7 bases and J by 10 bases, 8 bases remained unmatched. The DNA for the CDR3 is TGTGCCAGCACCGAACAGGGGCGGGCGCAGTATTTT. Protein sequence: CASTEQGRAQYF.

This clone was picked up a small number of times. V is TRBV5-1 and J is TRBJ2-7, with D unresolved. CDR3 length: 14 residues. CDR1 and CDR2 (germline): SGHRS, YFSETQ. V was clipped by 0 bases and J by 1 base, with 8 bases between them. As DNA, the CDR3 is TGCGCCAGCAGCTTGGGCGTTCTTTCCTACGAGCAGTACTTC. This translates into CASSLGVLSYEQYF. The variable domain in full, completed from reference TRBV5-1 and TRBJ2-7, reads KAGVTQTPRYLIKTRGQQVTLSCSPISGHRSVSWYQQTPGQGLQFLFEYFSETQRNKGNFPGRFSGRQFSNSRSEMNVSTLELGDSALYLCASSLGVLSYEQYFGPGTRLTVT.

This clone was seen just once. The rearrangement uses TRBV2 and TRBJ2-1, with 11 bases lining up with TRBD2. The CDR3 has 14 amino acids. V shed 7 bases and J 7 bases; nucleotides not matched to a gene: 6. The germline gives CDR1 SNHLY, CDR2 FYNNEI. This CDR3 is CASTSGRNRNEQFF. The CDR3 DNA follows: TGTGCCAGCACTAGCGGGAGGAATCGGAATGAGCAGTTCTTC.

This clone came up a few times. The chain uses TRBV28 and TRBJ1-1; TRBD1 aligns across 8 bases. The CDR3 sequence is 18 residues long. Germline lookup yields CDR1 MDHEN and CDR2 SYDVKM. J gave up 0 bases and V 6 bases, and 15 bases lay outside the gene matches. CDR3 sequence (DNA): TGTGCCAGCAGGCTCCCAGCATCGGACAGGGACATGAACACTGAAGCTTTCTTT. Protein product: CASRLPASDRDMNTEAFF. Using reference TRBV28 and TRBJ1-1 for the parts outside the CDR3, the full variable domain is DVKVTQSSRYLVKRTGEKVFLECVQDMDHENMFWYRQDPGLGLRLIYFSYDVKMKEKGDIPEGYSVSREKKERFSLILESASTNQTSMYLCASRLPASDRDMNTEAFFGQGTRLTVV.

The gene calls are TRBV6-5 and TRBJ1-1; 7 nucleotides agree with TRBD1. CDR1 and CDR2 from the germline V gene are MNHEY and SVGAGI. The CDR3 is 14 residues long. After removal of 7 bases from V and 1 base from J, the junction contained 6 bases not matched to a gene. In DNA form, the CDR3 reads TGTGCCAGCACTCCCGACAGGGAGAACACTGAAGCTTTCTTT. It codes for CASTPDRENTEAFF.

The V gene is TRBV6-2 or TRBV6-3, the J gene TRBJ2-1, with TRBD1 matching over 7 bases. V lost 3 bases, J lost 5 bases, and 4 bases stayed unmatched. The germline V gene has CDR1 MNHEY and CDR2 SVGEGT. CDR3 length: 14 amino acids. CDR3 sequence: CASSYPGQHNEQFF. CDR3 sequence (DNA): TGTGCCAGCAGTTATCCGGGACAGCACAATGAGCAGTTCTTC.

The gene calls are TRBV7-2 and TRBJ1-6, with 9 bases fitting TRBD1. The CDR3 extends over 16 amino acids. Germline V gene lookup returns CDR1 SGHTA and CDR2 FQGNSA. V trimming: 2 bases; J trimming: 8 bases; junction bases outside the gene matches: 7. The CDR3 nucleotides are TGTGCCAGCAGCTTAAGGTCGACAGGGGGAGATTCACCCCTCCACTTT. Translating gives CASSLRSTGGDSPLHF.

CDR3 in amino acids: CATSDYSGRSYNEQFF. In nucleotides, the CDR3 is TGTGCCACCAGTGATTATAGCGGCCGCTCCTACAATGAGCAGTTCTTC. The rearrangement uses TRBV24-1 and TRBJ2-1; a possible D gene is TRBD2 (6 bases). This CDR3 region has 16 residues. Germline-derived CDR1 and CDR2 are KGHDR and SFDVKD. Trimming pared 2 bases from V and 0 bases from J, leaving 10 bases between.

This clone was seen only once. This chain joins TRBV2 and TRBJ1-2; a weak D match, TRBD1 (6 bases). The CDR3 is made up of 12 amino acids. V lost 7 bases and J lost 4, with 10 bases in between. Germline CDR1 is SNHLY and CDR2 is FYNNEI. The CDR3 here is CASKGVGYGYTF. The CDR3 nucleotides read TGTGCCAGCAAGGGGGTGGGCTATGGCTACACCTTC.

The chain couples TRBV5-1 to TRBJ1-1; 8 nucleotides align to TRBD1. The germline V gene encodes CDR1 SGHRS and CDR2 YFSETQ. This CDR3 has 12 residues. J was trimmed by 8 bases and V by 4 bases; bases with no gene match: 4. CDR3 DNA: TGCGCCAGCAGCCTGGGACAGGCAGAAGCTTTCTTT. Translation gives CASSLGQAEAFF.

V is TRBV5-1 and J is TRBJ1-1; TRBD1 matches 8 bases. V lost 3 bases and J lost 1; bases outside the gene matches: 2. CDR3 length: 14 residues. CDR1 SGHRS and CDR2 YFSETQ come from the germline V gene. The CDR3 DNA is TGCGCCAGCAGCTCGACAGGGGCGAACACTGAAGCTTTCTTT. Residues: CASSSTGANTEAFF.

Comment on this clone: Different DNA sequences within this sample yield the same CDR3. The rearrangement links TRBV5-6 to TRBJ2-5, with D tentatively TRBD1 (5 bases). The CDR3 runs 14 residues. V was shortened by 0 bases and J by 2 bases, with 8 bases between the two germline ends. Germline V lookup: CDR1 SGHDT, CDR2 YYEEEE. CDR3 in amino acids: CASSLGAGQETQYF. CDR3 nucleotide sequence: TGTGCCAGCAGCTTGGGGGCAGGGCAAGAGACCCAGTACTTC.

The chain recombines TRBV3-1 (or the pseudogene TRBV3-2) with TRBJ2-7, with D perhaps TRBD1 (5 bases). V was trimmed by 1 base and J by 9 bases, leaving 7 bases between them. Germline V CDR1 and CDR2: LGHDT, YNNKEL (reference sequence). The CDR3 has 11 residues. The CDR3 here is CASSQGQGQYF. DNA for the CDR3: TGTGCCAGCAGCCAAGGGCAGGGGCAGTACTTC.

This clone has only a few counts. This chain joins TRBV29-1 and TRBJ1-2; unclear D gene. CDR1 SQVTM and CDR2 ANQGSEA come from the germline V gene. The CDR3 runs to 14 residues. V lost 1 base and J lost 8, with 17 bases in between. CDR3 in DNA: TGCAGCGTTGAAGTGGACTTCGTAACGGGAGGCTACACCTTC. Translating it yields CSVEVDFVTGGYTF.

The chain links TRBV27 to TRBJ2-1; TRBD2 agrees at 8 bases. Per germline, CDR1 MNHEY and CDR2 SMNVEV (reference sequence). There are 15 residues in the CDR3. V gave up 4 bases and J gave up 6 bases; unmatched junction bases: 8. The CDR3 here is CASSWAGGGSNEQFF. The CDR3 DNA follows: TGTGCCAGCAGTTGGGCGGGGGGTGGAAGCAATGAGCAGTTCTTC.

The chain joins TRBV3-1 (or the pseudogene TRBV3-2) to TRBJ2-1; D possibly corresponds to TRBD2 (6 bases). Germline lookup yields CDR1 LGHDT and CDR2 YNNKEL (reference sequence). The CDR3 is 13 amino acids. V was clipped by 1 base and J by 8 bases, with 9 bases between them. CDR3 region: CASSQGLDYEQFF. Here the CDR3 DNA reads TGTGCCAGCAGCCAAGGACTAGATTATGAGCAGTTCTTC.

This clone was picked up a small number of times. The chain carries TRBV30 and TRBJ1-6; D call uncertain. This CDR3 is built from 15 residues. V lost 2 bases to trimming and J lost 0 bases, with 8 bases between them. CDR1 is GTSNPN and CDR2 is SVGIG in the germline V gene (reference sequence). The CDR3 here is CAWSRGSSYNSPLHF. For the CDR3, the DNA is TGTGCCTGGAGTAGAGGTAGCTCCTATAATTCACCCCTCCACTTT.

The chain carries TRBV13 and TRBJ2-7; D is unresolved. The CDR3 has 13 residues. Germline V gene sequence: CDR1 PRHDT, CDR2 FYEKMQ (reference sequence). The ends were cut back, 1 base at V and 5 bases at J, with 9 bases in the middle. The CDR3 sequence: CASSLDSVNEQYF. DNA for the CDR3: TGTGCCAGCAGCTTAGACTCGGTCAACGAGCAGTACTTC.

The CDR3 spells CASSDGTGGRGTEAFF. The CDR3, as DNA: TGTGCCAGCAGTGACGGGACAGGGGGTCGAGGAACTGAAGCTTTCTTT. The chain has TRBV6-1 and TRBJ1-1; 11 bases map to TRBD1. Trimming took 3 bases from V and 5 from J; bases not matched to a gene: 8. Germline CDR1 MNHNS, CDR2 SASEGT. There are 16 residues in the CDR3.

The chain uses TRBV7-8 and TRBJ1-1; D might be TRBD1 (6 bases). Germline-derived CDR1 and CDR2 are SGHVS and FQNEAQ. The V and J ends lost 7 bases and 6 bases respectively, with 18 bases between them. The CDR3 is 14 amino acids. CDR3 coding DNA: TGTGCCAGCAAACCTATAGACAGGACCTCTGAAGCTTTCTTT. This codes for CASKPIDRTSEAFF.

CDR3 bases: TGTGCCACCAGCAGAGCCGGGACCAAAAACATTCAGTACTTC. This sequence encodes CATSRAGTKNIQYF. This chain connects TRBV15 to TRBJ2-4, with D maybe TRBD2 (5 bases). CDR1 is LNHNV, CDR2 YYDKDF, per germline (reference sequence). CDR3 length equals 14 residues. V was cut by 1 base and J by 2 bases, with 6 bases left in between. Based on the CDR3 plus reference TRBV15 and TRBJ2-4, the full variable domain is DAMVIQNPRYQVTQFGKPVTLSCSQTLNHNVMYWYQQKSSQAPKLLFHYYDKDFNNEADTPDNFQSRRPNTSFCFLDIRSPGLGDTAMYLCATSRAGTKNIQYFGAGTRLSVL.